A selection of T cell receptor beta chains follows, all from one sample in a study of T cell changes during pregnancy in multiple sclerosis. The data were produced by immunoSEQ multiplex PCR, yet TCRdb's version contains in-frame clones alone and is incomplete. Seen here are 20,000 to 25,000 clones, approximately 90% observed once, and the top ten hold about 0.63%. Specimen: CD4+ T cells from peripheral blood mononuclear cells, collected after pregnancy. These receptors came from a female donor in good health, enrolled as a control in a pregnancy study. The CDR3 runs from the conserved cysteine through the conserved F or W.

>TRBJ2-1|TRBV5-5
CASSLEAGSYNEQFF
>TRBJ1-1|TRBV18
CASSPPARGTPAFF
>TRBJ2-7|TRBV9
CASSVGEGFYEQYF
>TRBJ2-1|TRBV10-3
CAIKNPGTSGSNGGYNEQFF
>TRBJ2-7|TRBV5-1
CASSLGTSGRAPYF
>TRBJ1-1|TRBV5-4
CASSLWSGREAFF
>TRBJ1-3|TRBV5-1
CASSLEGRGYTIYF
>TRBJ2-5|TRBV18
CASRTSAEETQYF
>TRBJ2-3|TRBV2
CASSGGAGGVTDTQYF
>TRBJ2-3|TRBV18
CASTGLAGGSTDTQYF
>TRBJ2-5|TRBV4-1
CASSQALAGGQETQYF
>TRBJ1-2|TRBV9
CASSTGQPLGGYTF
>TRBJ2-7|TRBV9
CASSIRDSNYEQYF
>TRBJ2-6|TRBV9
CASTRDSGANVLTF
>TRBJ2-7|TRBV18
CASSPAGVYEQYF
>TRBJ2-7|TRBV5-4
CASSTDRTGLEQYF
>TRBJ1-2|TRBV29-1
CSVEGVANQGWGGYTF
>TRBJ1-2|TRBV27
CASSRGQGRSNYGYTF
>TRBJ2-2|TRBV4-3
CASSQALAGGRWELFF
>TRBJ1-2|TRBV28
CASSYGDRALYGYTF
>TRBJ1-2|TRBV7-2
CASSFGRTGAPGTF
>TRBJ2-1|TRBV28
CASRETGFASYNEQFF
>TRBJ1-1|TRBV10-1
CASSLTGQEKPRNTEAFF
>TRBJ1-4|TRBV6-5
CATRGRTNEKLFF
>TRBJ1-2|TRBV29-1
CSVQRTDRAHGYTF
>TRBJ1-1|TRBV19
CASSTRTGKAFF